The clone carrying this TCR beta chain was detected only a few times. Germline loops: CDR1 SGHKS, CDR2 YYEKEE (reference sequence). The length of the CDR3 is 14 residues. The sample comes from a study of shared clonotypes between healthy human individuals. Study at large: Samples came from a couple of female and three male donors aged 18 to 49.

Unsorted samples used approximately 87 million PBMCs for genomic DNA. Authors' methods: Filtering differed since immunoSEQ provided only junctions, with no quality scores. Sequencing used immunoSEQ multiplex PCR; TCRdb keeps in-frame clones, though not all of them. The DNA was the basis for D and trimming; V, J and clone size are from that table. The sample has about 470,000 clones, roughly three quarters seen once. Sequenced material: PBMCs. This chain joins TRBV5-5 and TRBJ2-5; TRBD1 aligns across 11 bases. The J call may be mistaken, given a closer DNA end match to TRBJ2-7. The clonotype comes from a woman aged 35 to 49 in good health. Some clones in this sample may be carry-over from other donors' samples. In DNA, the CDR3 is TGTGCCAGCAGAAGCGGGACAGGGGGCTACGAGCAGTACTTC. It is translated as CASRSGTGGYEQYF.